What follows are 14 T cell receptor beta chains derived from one specimen sequenced in a study of blood T cell repertoires in COVID-19. Assay used: immunoSEQ multiplex PCR; TCRdb lists only in-frame clones, some missing. The sample lists about 360,000 clones, around 84% occurring once. Specimen: peripheral blood. The origin of the receptors is a human donor in a cohort sampled during active COVID-19.

The V gene is TRBV2, the J gene TRBJ2-1; 8 bases align to TRBD1. There are 14 residues in the CDR3. V shed 11 bases, J shed 6 bases, and the junction held 12 bases outside the gene matches. Looked up from germline, CDR1 is SNHLY and CDR2 is FYNNEI. CDR3 nucleotide sequence: TGTGCCTTTCCTGGACCCAGGGGGCCCAATGAGCAGTTCTTC. Translation: CAFPGPRGPNEQFF. Full variable domain (missing parts from reference TRBV2 and TRBJ2-1): EPEVTQTPSHQVTQMGQEVILRCVPISNHLYFYWYRQILGQKVEFLVSFYNNEISEKSEIFDDQFSVERPDGSNFTLKIRSTKLEDSAMYFCAFPGPRGPNEQFFGPGTRLTVL.

Here the CDR3 DNA reads TGTGCCAGCTCACGGGGGGAAAATGAGCAGTTCTTC. Its protein is CASSRGENEQFF. This chain connects TRBV18 to TRBJ2-1, with D possibly TRBD2 on 6 matching bases. CDR1 is KGHSH and CDR2 is LQKENI in the germline V gene. The CDR3 sequence is 12 residues long. V lost 4 bases and J lost 7, with 8 bases in between.

This clone was seen once. The rearrangement joins TRBV18 to TRBJ1-3; unclear D gene. The CDR3 loop spans 17 amino acids. The V end was cut by 4 bases, the J end by 1 base, with 17 bases between. Germline CDR1 reads KGHSH; CDR2 reads LQKENI. CDR3: CASSLRTQTSSGNTIYF. The DNA for the CDR3 is TGTGCCAGCTCACTTCGAACACAAACCTCATCTGGAAACACCATATATTTT.

This chain uses TRBV2 with TRBJ2-5; 7 nucleotides match TRBD1. This CDR3 is built from 13 residues. The J segment lost 5 bases and the V segment lost 5 bases, leaving 5 bases of the junction unmatched. The germline V gene has CDR1 SNHLY and CDR2 FYNNEI. As DNA, the CDR3 is TGTGCCAGCAGTCAACAGGGGTGGGAGACCCAGTACTTC. Protein sequence: CASSQQGWETQYF.

This clone came up once. V and J are TRBV3-1 (or the pseudogene TRBV3-2) and TRBJ2-7, with D possibly being TRBD2 (5 bases). V lost 2 bases and J 8 bases, leaving 10 bases between the germline ends. CDR1 is LGHDT and CDR2 is YNNKEL in the germline V gene (reference sequence). The length of the CDR3 is 12 residues. The CDR3, as DNA: TGTGCCAGCAGCCAAATCGGGAAGAAGCAGTACTTC. Amino acids: CASSQIGKKQYF.

The genes are TRBV4-1 and TRBJ2-1; 10 bases fit TRBD2. V gave up 1 base and J gave up 5 bases; unmatched junction bases: 11. Germline V gene lookup returns CDR1 MGHRA and CDR2 YSYEKL. The CDR3 sequence is 18 residues long. The CDR3 loop is CASSQAVLLAGKNNEQFF. Written as DNA, the CDR3 is TGCGCCAGCAGCCAAGCCGTACTACTAGCGGGAAAGAACAATGAGCAGTTCTTC.

This rearrangement joins TRBV5-4 to TRBJ1-6; D is uncertain. The germline gives CDR1 SGHNT, CDR2 YYREEE (reference sequence). The CDR3 has 15 residues. Trimming took 0 bases from V and 7 from J, leaving 11 bases between them. CDR3 sequence (DNA): TGTGCCAGCAGCTTGGACGGGGAGGAAAATTCACCCCTCCACTTT. As protein: CASSLDGEENSPLHF.

The chain couples TRBV7-3 to TRBJ2-3, with D perhaps matching TRBD1 (5 bases). The CDR3 is 16 amino acids. The germline V gene has CDR1 SGHTA and CDR2 FQGTGA. The V end lost 0 bases, the J end lost 1 base, and 11 bases lay between the germline ends. The CDR3: CASSLTGWGGTDTQYF. The CDR3 nucleotides are TGTGCCAGCAGCTTAACTGGGTGGGGCGGCACAGATACGCAGTATTTT.

The chain recombines TRBV25-1 with TRBJ2-7; D perhaps matches TRBD1 (6 bases). V was clipped by 5 bases and J by 3 bases, with 11 bases between them. Germline V gene lookup returns CDR1 MGHDK and CDR2 SYGVNS. The CDR3 consists of 13 residues. The CDR3 reads CASSPDSYYEQYF. In nucleotides, the CDR3 is TGTGCCAGCAGTCCGGACAGTTACTACGAGCAGTACTTC.

This chain uses TRBV6-1 with TRBJ1-3, with D maybe TRBD1 (5 bases). Trimming removed 3 bases at V and 0 bases at J, with 12 bases between. Per germline, CDR1 MNHNS and CDR2 SASEGT. The CDR3 has 16 residues. CDR3 sequence (DNA): TGTGCCAGCAGTGATCCTGGGGCCAGCTCTGGAAACACCATATATTTT. This sequence encodes CASSDPGASSGNTIYF.

V usage is TRBV19 and J usage is TRBJ2-2; 9 bases align to TRBD1. Unmatched junction bases numbered 4, after V lost 7 bases and J lost 4 bases. The CDR3 is made up of 14 amino acids. Germline CDR1 and CDR2: LNHDA and SQIVND (reference sequence). The CDR3 DNA is TGTGCCAGTATCCAGACAGGGGGCACCGGGGAGCTGTTTTTT. Encoded protein: CASIQTGGTGELFF.

The rearrangement uses TRBV12-3 or TRBV12-4 and TRBJ1-1; no definite D call. The CDR3 runs 13 residues. Trimming took off 7 bases at V and 1 base at J, with 10 bases between the two ends. The CDR3 bases are TGTGCCAGCACTTTGAGGCGGAACACTGAAGCTTTCTTT. It specifies CASTLRRNTEAFF.

The chain combines TRBV3-1 (or the pseudogene TRBV3-2) with TRBJ1-5, with a tentative D call TRBD1 (5 bases). The CDR3 has 15 residues. Deletions cut 0 bases from V and 7 bases from J, with 13 bases between. Per the germline V gene, CDR1 is LGHDT and CDR2 is YNNKEL (reference sequence). The CDR3 loop is CASSQDPRAGQPQHF. The DNA for the CDR3 is TGTGCCAGCAGCCAAGACCCCAGGGCGGGACAGCCCCAGCATTTT.

The J gene is TRBJ1-1, the V gene TRBV5-8; the D is unclear. The ends were cut back, 0 bases at V and 0 bases at J, with 15 bases in the middle. The germline gives CDR1 SGHTS, CDR2 YDEGEE. CDR3 length: 17 amino acids. The DNA of the CDR3 is TGTGCCAGCAGCTTGGTTTTAGGTCCTAGCTTGAACACTGAAGCTTTCTTT. This gives the protein CASSLVLGPSLNTEAFF.